Listed below are T cell receptor beta chains from one sample, sequenced in a study of somatic mutations in cytotoxic T cells in rheumatoid arthritis. The data were produced by immunoSEQ multiplex PCR, yet TCRdb's version contains in-frame clones alone and is incomplete. The table has approximately 14,000 clones, roughly 77% seen once. Specimen: CD8+ T cells sorted from blood. These receptors were obtained from an adult with rheumatoid arthritis. Both conserved end residues are part of each CDR3.

v_gene	j_gene	CDR3aa
TRBV5-8	TRBJ2-3	CASSSGGSSTDTQYF
TRBV2	TRBJ2-1	CASSDRQGYNEQFF
TRBV9	TRBJ1-5	CASSVDLATPPQHF
TRBV28	TRBJ2-3	CASSLGGTHTDTQYF
TRBV18	TRBJ2-5	CASSPPGQGAPPQETQYF
TRBV13	TRBJ1-1	CASSTRAWRDTEAFF
TRBV2	TRBJ2-1	CASRTANEQFF
TRBV18	TRBJ1-6	CASSPDRGLRWNSPLHF
TRBV5-1	TRBJ1-3	CASSYTGGESGNTIYF
TRBV7-6	TRBJ2-1	CASSLVVAGGLNEQFF
TRBV5-1	TRBJ1-1	CASSRIGTEAFF
TRBV6-5	TRBJ2-1	CASSYLGPSSYNEQFF
TRBV4-1	TRBJ1-1	CASSQVGGVGTEAFF
TRBV19	TRBJ1-1	CASRDVEAFF
TRBV30	TRBJ2-5	CACNPGAGALKETQYF
TRBV6-1	TRBJ2-7	CASSAGHSYEQYF
TRBV9	TRBJ2-1	CASSANSGTSRNEQFF
TRBV10-3	TRBJ1-2	CAIGTEKTVTYGYTF
TRBV7-8	TRBJ2-3	CASSPLGGEIDTQYF
TRBV19	TRBJ1-5	CASSPYDAGDQPQHF
TRBV30	TRBJ2-1	CAWSATGVEQFF
TRBV7-9	TRBJ2-2	CASSKTGLQNTGELFF
TRBV30	TRBJ1-1	CAWSLNGAAEAFF
TRBV27	TRBJ1-5	CASSLERGSNQPQHF
TRBV15	TRBJ2-7	CATSTSRGGSYEQYF
TRBV13	TRBJ1-6	CASTRDASPLHF
TRBV5-4	TRBJ2-1	CASSPTDYNEQFF
TRBV6-1	TRBJ1-1	CASSEVWGMNTEAFF
TRBV28	TRBJ2-2	CASSPTGGTGELFF
TRBV27	TRBJ1-4	CASSYGPKWEKLFF
TRBV7-9	TRBJ2-7	CASSFGTALNEQYF
TRBV11-2	TRBJ1-1	CASSLDLAGGADTEAFF
TRBV5-3	TRBJ1-1	CARSLYCLDRNTEAFF
TRBV5-1	TRBJ2-2	CASSLVPQVDTGELFF
TRBV11-2	TRBJ2-3	CASSLTGMTTDTQYF